This entry concerns a single T cell receptor (beta chain). Its antigen remains unidentified. Sequenced by immunoSEQ multiplex PCR; TCRdb stores in-frame clones only, minus some. The repertoire holds about 1 million clones, with about 70% as singletons. Per germline, CDR1 MNHNS and CDR2 SASEGT. The length of the CDR3 is 16 residues. V lost 0 bases and J lost 3; bases outside the gene matches: 3. This sample was taken from a study of shared clonotypes between healthy human individuals. Study at large: Used for every donor were three CD4 naive, three CD4 memory, two CD8 naive and one CD8 memory plate. Study results and limitations: Generally, naive subsets (rather than memory subsets) showed larger estimated richness. A handful of donors held 5% to 5.5% of naive CD4 clonotypes in common.

Splitting the CD4+ cells yielded a CD45RA+ naive subset and a CD45RA-negative memory subset. The specimen was memory CD4+ T cells sorted from blood. The subset here: CD45RA-negative fraction. The J gene is TRBJ2-1, the V gene TRBV6-1; TRBD2 matches 9 bases. The source of this sequence is a man younger than 35 in good health. Here the CDR3 reads CASSEAGAGGYNEQFF. The CDR3 DNA reads TGTGCCAGCAGTGAAGCTGGAGCGGGGGGCTACAATGAGCAGTTCTTC.